Listed below are T cell receptor beta chains from one sample, sequenced in a study of T cell responses to AZD1222 COVID-19 vaccine. The repertoire was sequenced with immunoSEQ multiplex PCR; TCRdb's copy has only in-frame clones and lacks some. This sample has around 80,000 clones, with 75% to 95% found just once. Material: peripheral blood, obtained 28 days after the second AZD1222 dose. The receptors stem from an adult who received the AZD1222 COVID-19 vaccine. Each CDR3 is given with its conserved first and last residue. The D gene is left open where the match is weak. Not every row has a clone size; where given, it reads once, few, many or a size class.

TGTGCCAGCAGGACGGGACACAGTTCACCCCTCCACTTT	CASRTGHSSPLHF	TRBJ1-6	TRBV28	.	.
TGTGCCAGCAGTTCCAACAGCGCCTACGAGCAGTACTTC	CASSSNSAYEQYF	TRBJ2-7	TRBV6-2/TRBV6-3	.	.
TGTGCCAGCAGCTCCCCCGGTAGCAATCAGCCCCAGCATTTT	CASSSPGSNQPQHF	TRBJ1-5	TRBV7-9	.	.
TGTGCCAGCAGCCCCAGGGGGCTTGGGGAGCAGTACTTC	CASSPRGLGEQYF	TRBJ2-7	TRBV11-2	.	TRBD1
TGTGCCAGCAGCTTAGGGCCTTACAATGAGCAGTTCTTC	CASSLGPYNEQFF	TRBJ2-1	TRBV7-8	.	.
TGCGGGACCGCTTTTCAATATGGCTACACCTTC	CGTAFQYGYTF	TRBJ1-2	TRBV20-1	.	.
TGCGCCAGCGGGATGGGGACAGGGACCTACGAGCAGTACTTC	CASGMGTGTYEQYF	TRBJ2-7	TRBV4-1	.	TRBD1
TGTGCCAGCAGCTTAGAAGCGGGAGGGCCCCACGAGCAGTACTTC	CASSLEAGGPHEQYF	TRBJ2-7	TRBV7-6	.	TRBD2
TGCGCCAGCAGCCAAGTAGGGGTTGAGACCCAGTACTTC	CASSQVGVETQYF	TRBJ2-5	TRBV4-1	few	.
TGTGCCAGCAGTTACACCAGGACAGGGGGAGGGTATGGCTACACCTTC	CASSYTRTGGGYGYTF	TRBJ1-2	TRBV6-5	.	TRBD1
TGTGCCAGCAGCTTCATAGGCAAAAACATTCAGTACTTC	CASSFIGKNIQYF	TRBJ2-4	TRBV3-1/TRBV3-2	.	.
TGTGCCAGCTCACCGGGACAGGGTAACGGCAATCAGCCCCAGCATTTT	CASSPGQGNGNQPQHF	TRBJ1-5	TRBV18	.	TRBD1
TGCAGCGTTTCTCTCGGACTAGCGCTACGCACAGATACGCAGTATTTT	CSVSLGLALRTDTQYF	TRBJ2-3	TRBV29-1	.	TRBD2
TGTGCCAGCGGGACCCTACTAGCTACCTACGAGCAGTACTTC	CASGTLLATYEQYF	TRBJ2-7	TRBV27	.	.
TGTGCCAGCAGTCCATGGGGCGTGGGGACAACTAATGAAAAACTGTTTTTT	CASSPWGVGTTNEKLFF	TRBJ1-4	TRBV27	.	.
TGTGCCAGCAGTCCCCGGGGAGCGGGAGGGCCAATCGGATTCAACATTCAGTACTTC	CASSPRGAGGPIGFNIQYF	TRBJ2-4	TRBV28	.	TRBD2
TGTGCCACCAGTGATTCAGGGGCACCGAACACCGGGGAGCTGTTTTTT	CATSDSGAPNTGELFF	TRBJ2-2	TRBV24-1	.	.
TGTGCCAGCTCACCAATTTCTGGGACGGCCTATGGCTACACCTTC	CASSPISGTAYGYTF	TRBJ1-2	TRBV18	.	.
TGTGCCAGCAGGCGGGAGAAGTTTGTAGATGAGCAGTTCTTC	CASRREKFVDEQFF	TRBJ2-1	TRBV2	.	TRBD2
TGTGCCAGCAGGAATACCTCCCAAGGGGCTAGCTATGGCTACACCTTC	CASRNTSQGASYGYTF	TRBJ1-2	TRBV7-9	.	.
TGTGCCAGCAGTTACGATGGGTCTTCACCCCTCCACTTT	CASSYDGSSPLHF	TRBJ1-6	TRBV6-5	.	.
TGTGCCAGCACCCCCCGGACCCAGTACTTC	CASTPRTQYF	TRBJ2-5	TRBV9	.	.
TGTGCCACCCGAGCCGGGACTCCTGCCGAGCAGTACTTC	CATRAGTPAEQYF	TRBJ2-7	TRBV9	once	.
TGCGCCAGCAGTGAGTCGAGGTGGGACACAGATACGCAGTATTTT	CASSESRWDTDTQYF	TRBJ2-3	TRBV10-1	.	.
TGTGCCAGTAGTAGGGCAGACACCGGGGAGCTGTTTTTT	CASSRADTGELFF	TRBJ2-2	TRBV19	.	.
TGTGCCAGCTCTCTAGGGACAGTTCCACCATACGAGCAGTACTTC	CASSLGTVPPYEQYF	TRBJ2-7	TRBV18	.	TRBD1
TGTGCCAGCAGCTTGGGGACTAGCGGGAGTGATACGCAGTATTTT	CASSLGTSGSDTQYF	TRBJ2-3	TRBV5-4	.	TRBD2
TGTGCCAGCAGTCCGGGCCTTACCGTGGTCGAGCAGTACTTC	CASSPGLTVVEQYF	TRBJ2-7	TRBV28	.	.